These T cell receptor beta chains were read from a single sample in a study of blood T cell repertoires in COVID-19. Sequencing was performed with immunoSEQ multiplex PCR; in TCRdb, only in-frame clones are kept and a portion is missing. The sample carries fewer than 200,000 clones, over 75% recorded once. Sequencing input: peripheral blood. The source of these receptors is a man in his fifties with acute or convalescent COVID-19. Each CDR3 is given with its conserved first and last residue. D genes are given only for firm matches. Expanded clones are given a class, and other clones once, few, many or no size at all.

abundance	v_gene	d_gene	j_gene	CDR3nt	CDR3aa
few	TRBV18	NA	TRBJ1-1	TGTGCCAGCTCAGGTTCGGTGAACACTGAAGCTTTCTTT	CASSGSVNTEAFF
NA	TRBV10-2	NA	TRBJ1-2	TGCGCCAGCAGTGGTGTAGGGGGCTATGGCTACACCTTC	CASSGVGGYGYTF
NA	TRBV7-3	TRBD2	TRBJ2-3	TGTGCCAGCAGCCAGACCGGGACTAGCGGACGCACAGATACGCAGTATTTT	CASSQTGTSGRTDTQYF
once	TRBV6-1	TRBD1	TRBJ1-2	TGTGCCAGCAGTGCCCGGGACAGGGCCATCCCAAATTATGGCTACACCTTC	CASSARDRAIPNYGYTF
NA	TRBV28	NA	TRBJ1-6	TGTGCCAGCAGTTTTGGGCTTTATAATTCACCCCTCCACTTT	CASSFGLYNSPLHF
NA	TRBV20-1	NA	TRBJ1-4	TGCAGTGCTAGTCGAGCGGAAAAACTGTTTTTT	CSASRAEKLFF
NA	TRBV19	TRBD2	TRBJ2-5	TGTGCCAGTAGTCCCCGACTAGCGGGAGGGCAAGAGACCCAGTACTTC	CASSPRLAGGQETQYF
NA	TRBV10-3	NA	TRBJ1-3	TGTGCCATCAGGTCAGGGGTCTCAGACTCTGGAAACACCATATATTTT	CAIRSGVSDSGNTIYF
NA	TRBV24-1	TRBD1	TRBJ2-3	TGTGCCACCAGTGAGACAGGGGCGGGCACAGATACGCAGTATTTT	CATSETGAGTDTQYF
NA	TRBV27	NA	TRBJ2-7	TGTGCCAGCAGTCGCTGGGCGGGGTACGAGCAGTACTTC	CASSRWAGYEQYF
NA	TRBV6-5	NA	TRBJ2-2	TGTGCCAGCAGTTATCACGGGGAGCTGTTTTTT	CASSYHGELFF
NA	TRBV4-1	TRBD1	TRBJ2-5	TGCGCCAGCAGCCAGGATTGGACAGGGAGAAAGACCCAGTACTTC	CASSQDWTGRKTQYF
NA	TRBV9	NA	TRBJ1-2	TGTGCCAGCAGCGTAGCGGTTGGGGCAGCGGGTGGCTACACCTTC	CASSVAVGAAGGYTF
NA	TRBV5-4	NA	TRBJ2-3	TGTGCCAGCAGCTTGGAAATAGGGTACGGGAGAGGCACAGATACGCAGTATTTT	CASSLEIGYGRGTDTQYF
NA	TRBV7-7	TRBD2	TRBJ2-1	TGTGCTAGCAGCCAAGCGGGACTGCACAATGAGCAGTTCTTC	CASSQAGLHNEQFF
NA	TRBV7-9	TRBD1	TRBJ2-4	TGTGCCAGCAGCGCGACAGGGTTTAACAAAAACATTCAGTACTTC	CASSATGFNKNIQYF